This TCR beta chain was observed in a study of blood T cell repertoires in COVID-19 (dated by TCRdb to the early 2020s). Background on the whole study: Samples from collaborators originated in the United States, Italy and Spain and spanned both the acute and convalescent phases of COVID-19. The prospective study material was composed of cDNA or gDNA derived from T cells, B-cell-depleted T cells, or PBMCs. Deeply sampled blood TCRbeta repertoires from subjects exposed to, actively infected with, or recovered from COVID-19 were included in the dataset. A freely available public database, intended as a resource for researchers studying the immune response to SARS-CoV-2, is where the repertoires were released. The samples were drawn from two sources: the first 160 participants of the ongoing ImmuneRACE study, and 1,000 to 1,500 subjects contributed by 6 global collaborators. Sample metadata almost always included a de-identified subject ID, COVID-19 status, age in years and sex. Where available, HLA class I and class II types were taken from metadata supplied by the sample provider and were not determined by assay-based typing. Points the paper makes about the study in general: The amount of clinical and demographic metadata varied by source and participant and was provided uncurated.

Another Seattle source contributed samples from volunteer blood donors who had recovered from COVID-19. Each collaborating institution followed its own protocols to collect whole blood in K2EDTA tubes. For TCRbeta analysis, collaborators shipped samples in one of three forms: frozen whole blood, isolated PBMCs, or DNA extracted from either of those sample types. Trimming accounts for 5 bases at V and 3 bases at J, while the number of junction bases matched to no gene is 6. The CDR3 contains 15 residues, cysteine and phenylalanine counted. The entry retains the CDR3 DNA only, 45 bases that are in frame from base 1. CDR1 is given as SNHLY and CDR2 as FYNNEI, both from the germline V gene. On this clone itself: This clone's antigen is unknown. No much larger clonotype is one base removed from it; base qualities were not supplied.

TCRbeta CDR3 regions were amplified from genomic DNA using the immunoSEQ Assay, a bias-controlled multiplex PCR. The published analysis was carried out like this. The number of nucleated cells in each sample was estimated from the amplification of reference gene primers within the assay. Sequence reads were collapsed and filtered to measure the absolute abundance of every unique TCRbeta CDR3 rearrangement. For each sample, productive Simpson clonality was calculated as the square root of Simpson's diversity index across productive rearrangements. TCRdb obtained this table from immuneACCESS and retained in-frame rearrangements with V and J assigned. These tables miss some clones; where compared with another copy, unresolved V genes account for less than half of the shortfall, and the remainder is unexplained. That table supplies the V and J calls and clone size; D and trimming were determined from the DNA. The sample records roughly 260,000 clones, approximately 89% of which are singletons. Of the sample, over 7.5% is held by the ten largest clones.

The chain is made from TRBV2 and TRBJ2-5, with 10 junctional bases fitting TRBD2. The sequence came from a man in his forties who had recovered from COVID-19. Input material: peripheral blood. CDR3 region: CASSSSGRVEETQYF. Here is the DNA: TGTGCCAGCAGTTCTAGCGGGAGAGTAGAAGAGACCCAGTACTTC.